These 5 T cell receptor beta chains were sequenced from one sample in a study of T cell responses to AZD1222 COVID-19 vaccine. The repertoire was sequenced with immunoSEQ multiplex PCR; TCRdb's copy has only in-frame clones and lacks some. The sample yields roughly 180,000 clones, roughly 92% seen once. Sequencing was performed on peripheral blood, taken 28 days after the second AZD1222 dose. These receptors were collected from an adult who received the AZD1222 COVID-19 vaccine.

This chain joins TRBV4-1 and TRBJ2-5, with D possibly TRBD2 on 7 matching bases. Germline V CDR1 and CDR2: MGHRA, YSYEKL. The CDR3 runs 15 residues. Trimming removed 0 bases at V and 1 base at J, with 9 bases between. The CDR3, as DNA: TGCGCCAGCAGCCAAGACGGGGGGCCCCAAGAGACCCAGTACTTC. Its protein product is CASSQDGGPQETQYF.

The rearrangement links TRBV5-4 to TRBJ1-3, with a possible D match to TRBD1 (6 bases). Trimming pared 4 bases from V and 0 bases from J, leaving 17 bases between. The germline V gene has CDR1 SGHNT and CDR2 YYREEE (reference sequence). This CDR3 spans 17 amino acids. CDR3 sequence: CASSRGGGRGSGNTIYF. In DNA, the CDR3 is TGTGCCAGCAGCCGAGGGGGGGGAAGGGGCTCTGGAAACACCATATATTTT.

CDR3 coding DNA: TGTGCCAGCAGTTCCGCGGGCAGCGGGAGGCCCGTCGAGCAGTACTTC. This gives the protein CASSSAGSGRPVEQYF. V gene TRBV27 combines with J gene TRBJ2-7; 9 bases are shared with TRBD2. The CDR3 has 16 residues. Germline CDR1 and CDR2: MNHEY and SMNVEV (reference sequence). V shed 4 bases, J shed 6 bases, and the junction held 13 bases outside the gene matches.

The CDR3 sequence: CASSNRVGNTEAFF. The CDR3 DNA follows: TGCGCCAGCAGCAACAGGGTGGGGAACACTGAAGCTTTCTTT. V is TRBV5-1 and J is TRBJ1-1, with a tentative D call TRBD1 (6 bases). Germline assignment: CDR1 SGHRS and CDR2 YFSETQ. V lost 4 bases, J lost 1 base, and 11 bases lay in between. The CDR3 runs 14 residues.

V usage is TRBV9 and J usage is TRBJ2-7, with 7 bases fitting TRBD1. With 4 bases clipped from V and 3 bases from J, the junction kept 10 bases outside the gene matches. Germline V CDR1 and CDR2: SGDLS, YYNGEE. CDR3 size: 15 residues. The CDR3 region is CASSFTGENNYEQYF. CDR3 in DNA: TGTGCCAGCAGCTTCACAGGGGAAAACAACTACGAGCAGTACTTC.